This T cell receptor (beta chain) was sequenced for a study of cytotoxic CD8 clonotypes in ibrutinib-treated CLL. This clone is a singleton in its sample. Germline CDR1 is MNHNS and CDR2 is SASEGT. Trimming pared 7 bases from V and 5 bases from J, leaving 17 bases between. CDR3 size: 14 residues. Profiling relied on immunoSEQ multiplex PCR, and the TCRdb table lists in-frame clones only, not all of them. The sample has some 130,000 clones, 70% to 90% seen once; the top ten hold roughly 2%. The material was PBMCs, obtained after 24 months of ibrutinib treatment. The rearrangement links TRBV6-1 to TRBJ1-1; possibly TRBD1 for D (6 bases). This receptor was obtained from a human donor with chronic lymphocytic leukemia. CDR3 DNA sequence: TGTGCCAGCAACCACGGGACACGGAGAACTGAAGCTTTCTTT. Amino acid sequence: CASNHGTRRTEAFF.